Listed below are T cell receptor beta chains from one sample, sequenced in a study of shared clonotypes between healthy human individuals. TCRdb keeps only in-frame clones here, not all; method: immunoSEQ multiplex PCR. There are 2 million to 2.5 million clones in the sample; roughly 92% occur only once, and around 0.35% lies in the top ten. The specimen was naive CD4+ T cells from PBMCs. The receptors were gathered from a man in his late teens or twenties in good health. Some clones in this sample may be carry-over from other donors' samples. Both conserved end residues are part of each CDR3. The D gene is left open where the match is weak. Not all rows give a size; the values are once, few, many and, for expanded clones, a class.

-	TRBV13	TRBJ1-5	-	CASSLGRGNSNQPQHF	TGTGCCAGCAGCTTAGGAAGGGGGAATAGCAATCAGCCCCAGCATTTT
once	TRBV19	TRBJ2-7	-	CASSHRQGIYEQYF	TGTGCCAGTAGCCATCGTCAGGGAATTTACGAGCAGTACTTC
-	TRBV18	TRBJ2-7	TRBD2	CASSPPGRGGTYEQYF	TGTGCCAGCTCACCACCGGGGAGGGGTGGGACCTACGAGCAGTACTTC
-	TRBV28	TRBJ2-7	TRBD1	CASSFVRTGRVEQYF	TGTGCCAGCAGTTTTGTACGGACAGGGCGGGTCGAGCAGTACTTC
-	TRBV6-1	TRBJ2-3	TRBD2	CASSDRAGGTDTQYF	TGTGCCAGCAGTGACAGAGCGGGAGGCACAGATACGCAGTATTTT
-	TRBV5-1	TRBJ2-5	-	CASSPPSYQETQYF	TGCGCCAGCAGCCCCCCTTCGTACCAAGAGACCCAGTACTTC
-	TRBV5-4	TRBJ2-7	TRBD1	CASSLSGTGYYEQYF	TGTGCCAGCAGCTTATCCGGGACAGGGTACTACGAGCAGTACTTC
-	TRBV5-4	TRBJ2-7	-	CASSRAGALAYEQYF	TGTGCCAGCAGCCGGGCGGGGGCACTCGCCTACGAGCAGTACTTC
-	TRBV5-1	TRBJ2-3	TRBD2	CASSPPSGTSFSTDTQYF	TGCGCCAGCAGCCCCCCTAGCGGGACATCCTTTAGCACAGATACGCAGTATTTT
-	TRBV5-1	TRBJ1-2	TRBD1	CASSRDRTGVYTF	TGCGCCAGCAGCCGAGATAGGACAGGGGTGTACACCTTC
-	TRBV7-2	TRBJ1-3	-	CASRQTPGTDGNTIYF	TGTGCCAGCAGACAGACGCCGGGGACGGATGGAAACACCATATATTTT
-	TRBV5-1	TRBJ1-2	-	CASSFQDIYYGYTF	TGCGCCAGCAGCTTCCAAGACATATACTATGGCTACACCTTC
-	TRBV9	TRBJ1-4	-	CASSVGGGNEKLFF	TGTGCCAGCAGCGTAGGTGGGGGGAATGAAAAACTGTTTTTT
-	TRBV11-1	TRBJ2-2	-	CASSLSSVSGELFF	TGTGCCAGCAGCTTATCGTCGGTGAGCGGGGAGCTGTTTTTT
once	TRBV28	TRBJ1-1	-	CASSLTGLNTEAFF	TGTGCCAGCAGTTTGACAGGTTTGAACACTGAAGCTTTCTTT
few	TRBV7-8	TRBJ2-2	-	CASSLSRVSTGELFF	TGTGCCAGCAGCTTAAGCAGGGTTAGCACCGGGGAGCTGTTTTTT
-	TRBV15	TRBJ1-2	-	CATSRDSWYGYTF	TGTGCCACCAGCAGGGACAGTTGGTATGGCTACACCTTC
few	TRBV4-1	TRBJ1-5	TRBD1	CASSQVTGFSNQPQHF	TGCGCCAGCAGCCAAGTGACAGGGTTTAGCAATCAGCCCCAGCATTTT
-	TRBV5-1	TRBJ2-7	-	CASSPSGGPYEQYF	TGCGCCAGCAGCCCTTCCGGGGGCCCCTACGAGCAGTACTTC
-	TRBV29-1	TRBJ1-2	-	CSVSGGASVYTF	TGCAGCGTTAGTGGTGGGGCATCGGTCTACACCTTC
-	TRBV28	TRBJ1-4	TRBD1	CASSQDRGREKLFF	TGTGCCAGCAGTCAGGACAGGGGGCGTGAAAAACTGTTTTTT
-	TRBV11-1	TRBJ2-7	-	CASSLDRYEQYF	TGTGCCAGCAGCTTAGACAGGTACGAGCAGTACTTC
-	TRBV5-1	TRBJ2-7	TRBD2	CASTPTSGASYEQYF	TGCGCCAGCACCCCGACTAGCGGGGCCTCTTACGAGCAGTACTTC
-	TRBV11-2	TRBJ1-1	-	CASSAGSPQVFF	TGTGCCAGCAGCGCCGGCAGTCCCCAGGTTTTCTTT
-	TRBV29-1	TRBJ1-2	TRBD1	CSAATGFNYGYTF	TGCAGCGCCGCGACAGGGTTTAACTATGGCTACACCTTC
-	TRBV7-9	TRBJ2-7	TRBD2	CASSLRGLAGEGYEQYF	TGTGCCAGCAGCTTACGAGGACTAGCGGGAGAGGGGTACGAGCAGTACTTC
-	TRBV5-1	TRBJ1-4	-	CASSVGTLDEKLFF	TGCGCCAGCAGCGTAGGGACATTGGATGAAAAACTGTTTTTT
-	TRBV30	TRBJ2-7	-	CAWSAGFTYEQYF	TGTGCCTGGAGCGCGGGTTTCACCTACGAGCAGTACTTC
-	TRBV18	TRBJ2-5	-	CASSPPGPQETQYF	TGTGCCAGCTCACCTCCGGGACCCCAAGAGACCCAGTACTTC
few	TRBV18	TRBJ1-5	-	CASSPGVGQVSPQPQHF	TGTGCCAGCTCACCCGGAGTAGGGCAGGTTTCGCCTCAGCCCCAGCATTTT
-	TRBV7-7	TRBJ1-4	TRBD1	CASSRGTAEKLFF	TGTGCCAGCAGCCGGGGGACAGCCGAAAAACTGTTTTTT
-	TRBV7-9	TRBJ2-7	-	CASSRQGSDLYEQYF	TGTGCCAGCAGCCGCCAAGGGAGCGATCTCTACGAGCAGTACTTC
once	TRBV7-2	TRBJ2-7	TRBD2	CASSFRGREDEQYF	TGTGCCAGCAGCTTTCGCGGGAGGGAGGACGAGCAGTACTTC
-	TRBV13	TRBJ2-1	TRBD2	CASSTRAGASNYNEQFF	TGTGCCAGCAGCACCCGAGCGGGAGCCTCAAACTACAATGAGCAGTTCTTC
-	TRBV7-3	TRBJ1-1	-	CASSRVPGQRNNTEAFF	TGTGCCAGCAGCCGGGTACCGGGACAAAGAAATAACACTGAAGCTTTCTTT
-	TRBV27	TRBJ1-1	-	CASSKPSWGPRNTEAFF	TGTGCCAGCAGTAAGCCCTCCTGGGGACCTAGGAACACTGAAGCTTTCTTT
-	TRBV27	TRBJ2-3	-	CASSSYGMEDTQYF	TGTGCCAGCAGTTCATATGGGATGGAAGATACGCAGTATTTT
once	TRBV27	TRBJ1-3	-	CASSFRVPGNTIYF	TGTGCCAGCAGCTTCAGGGTCCCCGGAAACACCATATATTTT
-	TRBV28	TRBJ2-3	-	CASRGGGTQYF	TGTGCCAGCAGGGGGGGAGGTACGCAGTATTTT
-	TRBV27	TRBJ2-2	TRBD1	CASSSRTGANTGELFF	TGTGCCAGCAGTTCAAGGACAGGCGCGAACACCGGGGAGCTGTTTTTT
-	TRBV9	TRBJ2-2	TRBD1	CASSGRGRIKTGELFF	TGTGCCAGCAGCGGCAGGGGGCGGATAAAGACCGGGGAGCTGTTTTTT
-	TRBV11-2	TRBJ2-3	-	CASSLAGTQYF	TGTGCCAGCAGCTTAGCGGGTACGCAGTATTTT
-	TRBV5-8	TRBJ1-5	-	CASSLVEQPQHF	TGTGCCAGCAGCTTGGTGGAACAGCCCCAGCATTTT
-	TRBV4-1	TRBJ1-5	-	CASSQAGGPTGNQPQHF	TGCGCCAGCAGCCAAGCGGGGGGCCCTACGGGGAATCAGCCCCAGCATTTT
-	TRBV27	TRBJ2-4	-	CASSLFNYGVRAKNIQYF	TGTGCCAGCAGTTTATTTAACTACGGGGTTAGGGCCAAAAACATTCAGTACTTC
once	TRBV27	TRBJ2-1	-	CASTEDLGGPNEQFF	TGTGCCAGCACCGAGGACCTGGGGGGTCCCAATGAGCAGTTCTTC
once	TRBV14	TRBJ1-1	-	CASGQDLTGTEAFF	TGTGCCAGCGGCCAAGATTTAACAGGGACTGAAGCTTTCTTT
once	TRBV13	TRBJ2-3	TRBD2	CASSFLAGGSADTQYF	TGTGCCAGCAGCTTCCTAGCGGGAGGATCGGCAGATACGCAGTATTTT
-	TRBV5-6	TRBJ2-7	-	CASSSIGGTLYEQYF	TGTGCCAGCAGCTCCATAGGGGGGACGCTCTACGAGCAGTACTTC
-	TRBV29-1	TRBJ1-2	-	CSVPRGGTGYTF	TGCAGCGTCCCTAGGGGCGGGACGGGCTACACCTTC
-	TRBV7-9	TRBJ1-1	-	CASSPWGALSMNTEAFF	TGTGCCAGCAGCCCGTGGGGGGCCCTTTCAATGAACACTGAAGCTTTCTTT
once	TRBV5-5	TRBJ2-7	-	CASSLVADYEQYF	TGTGCCAGCAGCTTGGTGGCAGACTACGAGCAGTACTTC
-	TRBV5-4	TRBJ1-1	-	CASSSRDGNTEAFF	TGTGCCAGCAGCTCTCGGGACGGGAACACTGAAGCTTTCTTT
-	TRBV7-6	TRBJ2-1	-	CASSFLGAYEQFF	TGTGCCAGCAGCTTCTTAGGGGCGTATGAGCAGTTCTTC
-	TRBV2	TRBJ2-3	TRBD1	CASSYDRVETDTQYF	TGTGCCAGCAGTTACGACAGGGTTGAGACAGATACGCAGTATTTT
-	TRBV30	TRBJ1-5	TRBD1	CAYQTGGKQPQHF	TGTGCCTACCAGACAGGGGGAAAACAGCCCCAGCATTTT
-	TRBV5-8	TRBJ2-7	TRBD1	CASSFGTGRSGTDEQYF	TGTGCCAGCAGCTTCGGGACAGGGAGGTCCGGGACCGACGAGCAGTACTTC
-	TRBV6-6	TRBJ1-2	TRBD1	CASRGRDRGLHGYTF	TGTGCCAGCAGGGGAAGGGACAGGGGGCTGCATGGCTACACCTTC